The 6 T cell receptor beta chains below all came from one sample that was sequenced in a study of regulatory T cells in long-lasting Graves disease. Libraries of TCR beta came from iRepertoire HTBI primers plus Arm-PCR of CDR3 regions. MiXCR, applied by TCRdb to the multiplex PCR reads, yields one record per CDR3 protein. The table lists fewer than 650,000 distinct CDR3 sequences, 16% of them singletons. Documented time point: newly diagnosed GD, antithyroid drugs for less than 3 months. Generation of the TCR library employed RNA extracted from PBMCs. The same data also went into a second study, on T cells in Graves' hyperthyroidism and ophthalmopathy.

Sequencing used peripheral blood mononuclear cells (PBMCs), obtained at new diagnosis, from a patient treated with antithyroid drugs. Every receptor here comes from a woman between 25 and 40 years old with Graves disease.

The chain couples TRBV19 to TRBJ2-3; 8 positions match TRBD1. Germline V gives CDR1 LNHDA, CDR2 SQIVND (reference sequence). There are 15 residues in the CDR3. The J segment lost 2 bases and the V segment lost 0 bases, leaving 1 base of the junction unmatched. CDR3 region: CASSIEDRDTDTQYF. In DNA, the CDR3 is TGTGCCAGTAGTATAGAGGACAGGGACACAGATACGCAGTATTTT. Full variable domain (outside the CDR3, taken from reference TRBV19 and TRBJ2-3): DGGITQSPKYLFRKEGQNVTLSCEQNLNHDAMYWYRQDPGQGLRLIYYSQIVNDFQKGDIAEGYSVSREKKESFPLTVTSAQKNPTAFYLCASSIEDRDTDTQYFGPGTRLTVL.

About this clonotype itself: A read error is possible here, since a much larger clone lies one base away. The rearrangement links TRBV20-1 to TRBJ1-1; possibly TRBD1 for D (6 bases). Germline loops: CDR1 DFQATT, CDR2 SNEGSKA (reference sequence). V was pared by 7 bases and J by 3 bases, with 15 bases between. The CDR3 runs 13 residues. CDR3 bases: TGCAGTGTCCCCGGGGGGGGCCACACTGAAGCTTTCTTT. This sequence encodes CSVPGGGHTEAFF.

This clonotype appeared many times. The chain combines TRBV28 with TRBJ2-5, with 7 bases matching TRBD1. Germline-derived CDR1 and CDR2 are MDHEN and SYDVKM. This CDR3 spans 15 amino acids. Losses at the gene ends were 9 bases for V and 5 bases for J; bases not matched to a gene: 15. Written as DNA, the CDR3 is TGTGCCAGTACCCACCGGGACAGATGGAAGGAGACCCAGTACTTC. It is translated as CASTHRDRWKETQYF.

This clonotype was recorded many times. The J gene is TRBJ1-1, the V gene TRBV2; unclear D gene. The CDR3 has 11 residues. Germline V CDR1 and CDR2: SNHLY, FYNNEI. Deletions cut 7 bases from V and 7 bases from J, with 10 bases between. Here the CDR3 reads CASTLDGEAFF. The CDR3 DNA reads TGTGCCAGCACCTTAGACGGTGAAGCTTTCTTT.

Comment on this clonotype: A much larger clonotype is one base distant, so this may be a read error. The V gene is TRBV29-1, the J gene TRBJ1-1; D perhaps matches TRBD1 (5 bases). V lost 6 bases, J lost 6 bases, and 17 bases lay in between. This CDR3 has 13 amino acids. Germline loops: CDR1 SQVTM, CDR2 ANQGSEA. The CDR3 is CSVTRLGVAEAFF. CDR3 sequence (DNA): TGCAGCGTCACTCGATTGGGGGTCGCTGAAGCTTTCTTT.

This sequence joins TRBV19 and TRBJ2-1; D uncertain. V lost 1 base to trimming and J lost 0 bases, with 16 bases between them. Per the germline V gene, CDR1 is LNHDA and CDR2 is SQIVND (reference sequence). This CDR3 comprises 18 residues. The CDR3 reads CASSIANGRRSSYNEQFF. CDR3 sequence (DNA): TGTGCCAGTAGTATAGCAAACGGCCGAAGGAGCTCCTACAATGAGCAGTTCTTC. Filled out from reference TRBV19 and TRBJ2-1, the complete variable domain reads DGGITQSPKYLFRKEGQNVTLSCEQNLNHDAMYWYRQDPGQGLRLIYYSQIVNDFQKGDIAEGYSVSREKKESFPLTVTSAQKNPTAFYLCASSIANGRRSSYNEQFFGPGTRLTVL.